These 25 T cell receptor beta chains were sequenced from one sample in a study of T cell repertoires in cytomegalovirus infection. No antigen is known for these receptors. Each CDR3 protein is one row after TCRdb ran MiXCR on the reads. The sample consists of roughly 500,000 distinct CDR3 sequences, about 39% of them appearing once. The input for sequencing was cultured PBMCs, taken from culture after CMV antigen stimulation. These receptors came from a human donor in good health (CMV status not recorded). Some clones in this sample may be carry-over from other donors' samples.

V is TRBV18 and J is TRBJ1-1; the D is unclear. The length of the CDR3 is 14 residues. Germline-derived CDR1 and CDR2 are KGHSH and LQKENI. V shed 6 bases and J shed 0 bases, with 11 bases lying between them. The CDR3 loop is CASSSAPMNTEAFF. CDR3 sequence (DNA): TGTGCCAGCTCGTCGGCACCCATGAACACTGAAGCTTTCTTT.

This clonotype was found a few times. This chain uses TRBV7-2 with TRBJ1-1; a possible D gene is TRBD1 (5 bases). The germline V and J ends were trimmed by 1 base and 8 bases, with 17 bases remaining between them. CDR1 SGHTA and CDR2 FQGNSA come from the germline V gene. This CDR3 spans 15 amino acids. The CDR3: CASSLDRGGFREAFF. The CDR3 region has the DNA TGTGCCAGCAGCTTAGATAGGGGTGGGTTCAGAGAAGCTTTCTTT. Using reference TRBV7-2 and TRBJ1-1 for the parts outside the CDR3, the full variable domain is GAGVSQSPSNKVTEKGKDVELRCDPISGHTALYWYRQSLGQGLEFLIYFQGNSAPDKSGLPSDRFSAERTGGSVSTLTIQRTQQEDSAVYLCASSLDRGGFREAFFGQGTRLTVV.

This chain uses TRBV7-2 with TRBJ2-7, with 7 nucleotides matching TRBD2. Looked up from germline, CDR1 is SGHTA and CDR2 is FQGNSA. Losses at the gene ends were 1 base for V and 13 bases for J; bases not matched to a gene: 16. The CDR3 contains 15 residues. The CDR3 loop reads CASSLDALGRELKYF. CDR3 DNA sequence: TGTGCCAGCAGCTTAGATGCTCTGGGGCGGGAGTTAAAATACTTC.

J is TRBJ2-2 and V is TRBV7-6; no firm D call. There are 18 residues in the CDR3. Trimming took off 6 bases at V and 0 bases at J, with 20 bases between the two ends. Per germline, CDR1 SGHVS and CDR2 FNYEAQ. Written as DNA, the CDR3 is TGTGCCAGCAGTCCTCCATCCCGGGCCTACGCGAACACCGGGGAGCTGTTTTTT. Translating it yields CASSPPSRAYANTGELFF.

The chain combines TRBV20-1 with TRBJ1-4; unclear D gene. Germline values: CDR1 DFQATT, CDR2 SNEGSKA (reference sequence). The ends were cut back, 3 bases at V and 4 bases at J, with 6 bases in the middle. The CDR3 runs 12 residues. CDR3 region: CSASLRNEKLFF. CDR3 in DNA: TGCAGTGCTAGTCTGCGTAATGAAAAACTGTTTTTT.

This chain joins TRBV2 and TRBJ2-7; 7 positions match TRBD1. In germline, CDR1 is SNHLY, CDR2 FYNNEI. The CDR3 loop spans 14 amino acids. Unmatched junction bases numbered 7, after V lost 6 bases and J lost 2 bases. The CDR3 coding sequence is TGTGCCAGCAGGACTCTGGGACAGACCTACGAGCAGTACTTC. This sequence encodes CASRTLGQTYEQYF. Filled out from reference TRBV2 and TRBJ2-7, the complete variable domain reads EPEVTQTPSHQVTQMGQEVILRCVPISNHLYFYWYRQILGQKVEFLVSFYNNEISEKSEIFDDQFSVERPDGSNFTLKIRSTKLEDSAMYFCASRTLGQTYEQYFGPGTRLTVT.

This chain connects TRBV11-3 to TRBJ1-3; possibly TRBD1 for D (6 bases). The CDR3 totals 13 residues. Germline values: CDR1 SGHNT, CDR2 YENEEA. Trimming removed 4 bases at V and 6 bases at J, with 10 bases between. The CDR3 sequence is CASSSRQENTIYF. DNA for the CDR3: TGTGCCAGCAGCTCAAGACAGGAAAACACCATATATTTT.

This clonotype occurred once. This chain uses TRBV5-5 with TRBJ1-4; D is possibly TRBD1 (5 bases). V lost 3 bases and J 7 bases, leaving 13 bases between the germline ends. Germline CDR1 and CDR2: SGHKS and YYEKEE (reference sequence). The CDR3 is 14 residues long. CDR3 DNA: TGTGCCAGCAGCTCACCAGGGATGGGTGAAAAACTGTTTTTT. Amino acid sequence: CASSSPGMGEKLFF.

This chain uses TRBV2 with TRBJ2-5; 8 bases match TRBD1. With 7 bases clipped from V and 2 bases from J, the junction kept 6 bases outside the gene matches. The length of the CDR3 is 14 residues. Germline assignment: CDR1 SNHLY and CDR2 FYNNEI. The chain's CDR3 is CASIQGTGQETQYF. Here the CDR3 DNA reads TGTGCCAGCATTCAAGGGACAGGACAAGAGACCCAGTACTTC.

This clonotype was counted between two and nine times. V is TRBV6-6 and J is TRBJ2-1; D is ambiguous. The CDR3 spans 16 residues. Germline values: CDR1 MNHNY, CDR2 SVGAGI (reference sequence). Trimming took off 5 bases at V and 12 bases at J, with 26 bases between the two ends. The CDR3 region is CASSATKSPGRVWQFF. CDR3 nucleotide sequence: TGTGCCAGCAGTGCTACGAAGAGCCCAGGTAGGGTATGGCAGTTCTTC.

The CDR3 DNA reads TGTGCCACCAGTCCAGTGGGGAGGAACGCGACCCAGTACTTC. Translating it yields CATSPVGRNATQYF. This sequence joins TRBV24-1 and TRBJ2-5, with TRBD2 as a possible D gene (6 bases). Germline CDR1 KGHDR, CDR2 SFDVKD. The CDR3 spans 14 residues. Deletions cut 6 bases from V and 7 bases from J, with 17 bases between.

This clonotype was counted many times. The genes are TRBV7-9 and TRBJ1-1; D is unclear. CDR3 size: 13 residues. Trimming took off 3 bases at V and 1 base at J, with 6 bases between the two ends. Germline CDR1 SEHNR, CDR2 FQNEAQ (reference sequence). The CDR3 nucleotides read TGTGCCAGCAGCTTCGACGGGAACACTGAAGCTTTCTTT. As protein: CASSFDGNTEAFF.

This clonotype was detected once. This rearrangement joins TRBV20-1 to TRBJ2-7, with 10 bases that match TRBD2. The germline gives CDR1 DFQATT, CDR2 SNEGSKA (reference sequence). The CDR3 extends over 16 amino acids. With V trimmed by 5 bases and J by 1 base, 11 bases remained unmatched. The CDR3 nucleotides read TGCAGTGCTCACCCCCCTGTAGCGGGGGGATCCTACGAGCAGTACTTC. Translation gives CSAHPPVAGGSYEQYF.

This clonotype was seen a single time. The chain is built from TRBV4-1 and TRBJ2-1, with a tentative D call TRBD1 (5 bases). The ends were cut back, 1 base at V and 4 bases at J, with 11 bases in the middle. The CDR3 is 15 amino acids. Germline lookup yields CDR1 MGHRA and CDR2 YSYEKL. DNA of the CDR3: TGCGCCAGCAGCCAAGGACAGAATCCTTACAATGAGCAGTTCTTC. Its protein product is CASSQGQNPYNEQFF.

V is TRBV7-2 and J is TRBJ2-1; the D call may be TRBD1 or TRBD2 (5 bases each). Germline V gene sequence: CDR1 SGHTA, CDR2 FQGNSA. Trimming left V 4 bases short and J 1 base short, with 32 bases between. The CDR3 covers 22 residues. This CDR3 is CASSSISAGASLLFGSYNEQFF. CDR3 in DNA: TGTGCCAGCAGCTCAATATCAGCCGGGGCTAGCTTGTTGTTTGGGTCCTACAATGAGCAGTTCTTC.

The chain carries TRBV6-1 and TRBJ1-1; D is unclear. The V gene lost 2 bases and the J gene lost 7 bases, with 11 bases spanning the gap. There are 13 residues in the CDR3. The germline gives CDR1 MNHNS, CDR2 SASEGT. In DNA, the CDR3 is TGTGCCAGCAGTGAAATAAGATACGGTGAAGCTTTCTTT. Protein product: CASSEIRYGEAFF.

The V and J genes are TRBV12-3 or TRBV12-4 and TRBJ1-1; 7 nucleotides line up with TRBD1. J was trimmed by 7 bases and V by 4 bases; bases with no gene match: 12. The CDR3 extends over 15 amino acids. The CDR3 protein is CASSYTRDSTIEAFF. CDR3 coding DNA: TGTGCCAGCAGTTATACCCGGGACAGTACAATTGAAGCTTTCTTT.

This clonotype has only a few counts. This rearrangement joins TRBV4-3 to TRBJ2-5; 13 bases line up with TRBD2. The CDR3 totals 18 residues. Germline values: CDR1 LGHNA, CDR2 YSLEER. Germline trimming cut 0 bases from V and 5 bases from J; bases unmatched to any gene: 9. The CDR3 region has the DNA TGCGCCAGCAGCCAAGATCGTACTAGCGGGAGGGCTAAGGAGACCCAGTACTTC. Encoded protein: CASSQDRTSGRAKETQYF.

V gene TRBV18 combines with J gene TRBJ1-6; D gene uncertain. The CDR3 runs 17 residues. Trimming pared 2 bases from V and 7 bases from J, leaving 18 bases between. Germline assignment: CDR1 KGHSH and CDR2 LQKENI. CDR3 bases: TGTGCCAGCTCACCAGAAGTCGGCGGTTCAGAAAATTCACCCCTCCACTTT. Translation gives CASSPEVGGSENSPLHF.

This clonotype has a handful of counts. The chain couples TRBV4-3 to TRBJ1-1; D is unclear. The V end lost 1 base, the J end lost 4 bases, and 4 bases lay between the germline ends. The germline CDR1 and CDR2 sequences are LGHNA and YSLEER. CDR3 length: 12 amino acids. CDR3 nucleotide sequence: TGCGCCAGCAGCCAAGTTGGCACTGAAGCTTTCTTT. It translates to CASSQVGTEAFF.

The chain's CDR3 is CASIVRPDGEQYF. CDR3 DNA: TGTGCCAGCATCGTACGGCCTGACGGCGAGCAGTACTTC. J is TRBJ2-7 and V is TRBV6-1; D ambiguous. Germline CDR1 reads MNHNS; CDR2 reads SASEGT. Trimming removed 7 bases from V and 6 bases from J, with 16 bases in between. The CDR3 loop spans 13 amino acids.

This clonotype was counted ten times or more. The V gene is TRBV7-2, the J gene TRBJ1-6; TRBD1 matches at 10 bases. The germline gives CDR1 SGHTA, CDR2 FQGNSA. The CDR3 spans 15 residues. V lost 4 bases to trimming and J lost 9 bases; unmatched junction nucleotides: 6. DNA for the CDR3: TGTGCCAGCAGCTCGTCCCGGGACAGGGGTTCACCCCTCCACTTT. Translated: CASSSSRDRGSPLHF.

This clonotype was counted between two and nine times. This chain uses TRBV7-9 with TRBJ1-4, with unresolved D. Trimming took off 5 bases at V and 7 bases at J, with 5 bases between the two ends. The CDR3 is 11 amino acids. Looked up from germline, CDR1 is SEHNR and CDR2 is FQNEAQ (reference sequence). The CDR3 coding sequence is TGTGCCAGCAGCACACTTGAAAAACTGTTTTTT. Its translation: CASSTLEKLFF.

The chain links TRBV5-6 to TRBJ1-5; TRBD1 might be the D (6 bases). Germline CDR1 and CDR2: SGHDT and YYEEEE. This CDR3 region has 16 residues. Trimming took off 2 bases at V and 1 base at J, with 13 bases between the two ends. The CDR3 DNA follows: TGTGCCAGCAGCTTTGGGGCAGGGGAAAGCAATCAGCCCCAGCATTTT. Its translation: CASSFGAGESNQPQHF.

This clonotype has only a few counts. V is TRBV3-1 and J is TRBJ2-1, with D possibly being TRBD2 (5 bases). This CDR3 is built from 14 residues. In germline, CDR1 is LGHDT, CDR2 YNNKEL (reference sequence). V lost 6 bases to trimming and J lost 6 bases, with 15 bases between them. The CDR3 sequence is CASSFGESRNEQFF. The CDR3 DNA reads TGTGCCAGCAGTTTCGGGGAGTCTCGCAATGAGCAGTTCTTC.